This is a list of T cell receptor beta chains from one sample in a study of cytomegalovirus exposure and HLA in healthy donors. The assay was immunoSEQ multiplex PCR, and TCRdb's table has in-frame clones only and misses some. The sample includes 90,000 to 100,000 clones, around 66% of them seen just once. Sequenced input: PBMCs. These TCRs come from a man aged 25-45 years in good health and CMV-seronegative. The CDR3 runs from the conserved cysteine through the conserved F or W. A D gene is named only where the DNA matches it firmly. For some rows the clone size is stated as once, few or many, or as a class when expanded; others skip it.

D gene: -
clone size: once
J gene: TRBJ2-1
V gene: TRBV28
CDR3 DNA: TGTGCCAGCAGGACTAGGTATTTCAATGAGCAGTTCTTC
CDR3 protein: CASRTRYFNEQFF

D gene: TRBD1
clone size: few
J gene: TRBJ1-2
V gene: TRBV18
CDR3 DNA: TGTGCCAGCTCCGATCCAGGGGGGATGGAGCCTAACTATGGCTACACCTTC
CDR3 protein: CASSDPGGMEPNYGYTF

D gene: TRBD2
clone size: -
J gene: TRBJ2-7
V gene: TRBV30
CDR3 DNA: TGTGCCTGGAGTGTACGGGGGGACGAGCAGTACTTC
CDR3 protein: CAWSVRGDEQYF

D gene: -
clone size: -
J gene: TRBJ1-4
V gene: TRBV4-3
CDR3 DNA: TGCGCCAGCAGCCAAGAGGTCAGGTCTTGGGAAAAACTGTTTTTT
CDR3 protein: CASSQEVRSWEKLFF

D gene: -
clone size: -
J gene: TRBJ1-5
V gene: TRBV28
CDR3 DNA: TGTGCCAGCAGTTTTTCAGGCTACAATCAGCCCCAGCATTTT
CDR3 protein: CASSFSGYNQPQHF

D gene: -
clone size: -
J gene: TRBJ1-2
V gene: TRBV10-3
CDR3 DNA: TGTGCCATCAGTGAGCCAGGGTATAATGGCTACACCTTC
CDR3 protein: CAISEPGYNGYTF

D gene: -
clone size: -
J gene: TRBJ2-5
V gene: TRBV30
CDR3 DNA: TGTGCCTGGAGTGGGGGTAGCGGCGATCAAGAGACCCAGTACTTC
CDR3 protein: CAWSGGSGDQETQYF

D gene: TRBD1
clone size: -
J gene: TRBJ2-1
V gene: TRBV5-1
CDR3 DNA: TGCGCCAGCAGCCGTGACAGGGGGCTAGATGAGCAGTTCTTC
CDR3 protein: CASSRDRGLDEQFF

D gene: TRBD1
clone size: -
J gene: TRBJ2-7
V gene: TRBV4-3
CDR3 DNA: TGCGCCAGCAGCCATACAGGGGCCATAGCCTACGAGCAGTACTTC
CDR3 protein: CASSHTGAIAYEQYF

D gene: TRBD1
clone size: -
J gene: TRBJ2-7
V gene: TRBV11-2
CDR3 DNA: TGTGCCAGCAGCTGGGGATCCGGGACAGACCTCTACGAGCAGTACTTC
CDR3 protein: CASSWGSGTDLYEQYF

D gene: -
clone size: -
J gene: TRBJ1-2
V gene: TRBV6-5
CDR3 DNA: TGTGCCAGCAGTTACCGCGACAGGAACTATGGCTACACCTTC
CDR3 protein: CASSYRDRNYGYTF

D gene: -
clone size: -
J gene: TRBJ2-5
V gene: TRBV4-1
CDR3 DNA: TGCGCCAGCAGCCATCCCGGGTTGGCCCTCCAAGAGACCCAGTACTTC
CDR3 protein: CASSHPGLALQETQYF

D gene: -
clone size: -
J gene: TRBJ2-7
V gene: TRBV9
CDR3 DNA: TGTGCCAGCAGCTTTAAACCCCTCTACGAGCAGTACTTC
CDR3 protein: CASSFKPLYEQYF

D gene: TRBD2
clone size: few
J gene: TRBJ2-3
V gene: TRBV6-6
CDR3 DNA: TGTGCCAGCAGCCTTACTAGCGGTAGCACAGATACGCAGTATTTT
CDR3 protein: CASSLTSGSTDTQYF

D gene: -
clone size: -
J gene: TRBJ1-2
V gene: TRBV25-1
CDR3 DNA: TGTGCCAGCAGTGAACCCCGTGAAGGGGAGGACTATGGCTACACCTTC
CDR3 protein: CASSEPREGEDYGYTF

D gene: TRBD2
clone size: -
J gene: TRBJ2-7
V gene: TRBV18
CDR3 DNA: TGTGCCAGCTCACCATGGACTAGCGGGGGCTACGAGCAGCACTTC
CDR3 protein: CASSPWTSGGYEQHF

D gene: -
clone size: -
J gene: TRBJ2-3
V gene: TRBV9
CDR3 DNA: TGTGCCAGCAGCGTAGAGGCTGGAGGCACAGATACGCAGTATTTT
CDR3 protein: CASSVEAGGTDTQYF

D gene: -
clone size: few
J gene: TRBJ2-1
V gene: TRBV6-5
CDR3 DNA: TGTGCCAGCAGTTCGCCGTCAGGGGTCAACTACAATGAGCAGTTCTTC
CDR3 protein: CASSSPSGVNYNEQFF

D gene: TRBD2
clone size: -
J gene: TRBJ2-1
V gene: TRBV6-6
CDR3 DNA: TGTGCCAGCAGTCGGACTAGCACAGGGTCCTACAATGAGCAGTTCTTC
CDR3 protein: CASSRTSTGSYNEQFF

D gene: -
clone size: -
J gene: TRBJ1-2
V gene: TRBV19
CDR3 DNA: TGTGCCAGTGAAGACACGGACTATGGCTACACCTTC
CDR3 protein: CASEDTDYGYTF

D gene: TRBD2
clone size: -
J gene: TRBJ2-7
V gene: TRBV4-1
CDR3 DNA: TGCGCCAGCAGCCAAGCGGGACTAGCGGGCTTCTACGAGCAGTACTTC
CDR3 protein: CASSQAGLAGFYEQYF

D gene: TRBD2
clone size: -
J gene: TRBJ2-3
V gene: TRBV7-9
CDR3 DNA: TGTGCCAGCAGCGGAAAAGGGACTAGCGGACGCACAGATACGCAGTATTTT
CDR3 protein: CASSGKGTSGRTDTQYF

D gene: TRBD1
clone size: few
J gene: TRBJ1-6
V gene: TRBV4-1
CDR3 DNA: TGCGCCAGCAGCCCGGACAGGGGTGGTTTGTCACCCCTCCACTTT
CDR3 protein: CASSPDRGGLSPLHF